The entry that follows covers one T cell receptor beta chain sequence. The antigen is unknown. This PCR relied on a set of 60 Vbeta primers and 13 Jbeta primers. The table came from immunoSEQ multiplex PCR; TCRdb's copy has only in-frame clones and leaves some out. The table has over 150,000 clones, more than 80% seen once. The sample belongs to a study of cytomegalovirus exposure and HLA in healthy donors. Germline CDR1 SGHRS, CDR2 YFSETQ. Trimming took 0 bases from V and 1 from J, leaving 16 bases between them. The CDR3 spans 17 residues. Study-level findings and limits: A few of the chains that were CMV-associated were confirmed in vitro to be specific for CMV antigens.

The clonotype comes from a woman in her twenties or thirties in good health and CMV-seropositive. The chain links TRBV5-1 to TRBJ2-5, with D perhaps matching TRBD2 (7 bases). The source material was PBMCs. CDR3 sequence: CASSLGPGGGGQETQYF. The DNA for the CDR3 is TGCGCCAGCAGCTTGGGGCCGGGCGGGGGCGGCCAAGAGACCCAGTACTTC.